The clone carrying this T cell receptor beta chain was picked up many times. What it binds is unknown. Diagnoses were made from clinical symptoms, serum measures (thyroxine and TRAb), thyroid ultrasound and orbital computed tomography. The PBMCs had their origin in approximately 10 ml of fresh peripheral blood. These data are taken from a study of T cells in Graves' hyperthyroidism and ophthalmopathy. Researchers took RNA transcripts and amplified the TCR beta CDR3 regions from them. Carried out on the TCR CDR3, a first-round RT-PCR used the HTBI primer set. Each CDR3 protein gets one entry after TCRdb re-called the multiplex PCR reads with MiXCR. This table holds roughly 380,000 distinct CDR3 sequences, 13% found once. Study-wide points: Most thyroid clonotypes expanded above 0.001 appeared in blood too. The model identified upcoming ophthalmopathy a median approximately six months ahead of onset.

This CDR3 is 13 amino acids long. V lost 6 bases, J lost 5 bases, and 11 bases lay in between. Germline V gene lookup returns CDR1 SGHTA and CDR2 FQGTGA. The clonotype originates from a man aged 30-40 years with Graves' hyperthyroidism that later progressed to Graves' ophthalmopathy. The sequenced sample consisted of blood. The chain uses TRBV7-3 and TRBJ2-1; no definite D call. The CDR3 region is CASSKTLDNEQFF. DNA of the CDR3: TGTGCCAGCAGTAAAACTCTTGACAATGAGCAGTTCTTC.